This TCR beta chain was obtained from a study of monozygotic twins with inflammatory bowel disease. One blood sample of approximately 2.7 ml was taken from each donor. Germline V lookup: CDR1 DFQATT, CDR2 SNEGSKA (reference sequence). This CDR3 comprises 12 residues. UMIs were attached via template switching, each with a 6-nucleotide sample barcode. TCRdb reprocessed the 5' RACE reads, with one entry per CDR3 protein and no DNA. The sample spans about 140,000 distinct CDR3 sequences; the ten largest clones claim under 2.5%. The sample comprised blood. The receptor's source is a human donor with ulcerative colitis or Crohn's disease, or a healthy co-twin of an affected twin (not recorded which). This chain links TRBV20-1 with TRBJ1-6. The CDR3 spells CSAGQANSPLHF.